This passage covers 26 T cell receptor beta chains from one sample sequenced in a study of cytomegalovirus exposure and HLA in healthy donors. The PCR contained 60 Vbeta and 13 Jbeta primers. Libraries were prepared by immunoSEQ multiplex PCR; TCRdb keeps only in-frame clonotypes and omits some of them. The repertoire holds fewer than 70,000 clones, with 70% to 85% as singletons. The specimen was PBMCs. The receptors stem from a man aged 35 to 55 in good health and CMV-seronegative.

The V and J genes are TRBV19 and TRBJ1-4; 11 positions agree with TRBD1. Germline V gene sequence: CDR1 LNHDA, CDR2 SQIVND (reference sequence). Trimming took 0 bases from V and 8 from J; bases not matched to a gene: 2. This CDR3 region has 15 residues. Written as DNA, the CDR3 is TGTGCCAGTAGTATAGAATGGGACAGGGGGGAAAAACTGTTTTTT. Protein: CASSIEWDRGEKLFF. The entire variable domain, with the rest obtained from reference TRBV19 and TRBJ1-4, is as follows: DGGITQSPKYLFRKEGQNVTLSCEQNLNHDAMYWYRQDPGQGLRLIYYSQIVNDFQKGDIAEGYSVSREKKESFPLTVTSAQKNPTAFYLCASSIEWDRGEKLFFGSGTQLSVL.

The rearrangement links TRBV5-4 to TRBJ2-3; 12 bases map to TRBD1. This CDR3 comprises 20 residues. Unmatched junction bases numbered 16, after V lost 1 base and J lost 4 bases. Germline V lookup: CDR1 SGHNT, CDR2 YYREEE (reference sequence). This CDR3 is CASSLPPGQGAFLKPDTQYF. CDR3 in DNA: TGTGCCAGCAGCTTGCCCCCGGGACAGGGGGCTTTTTTGAAGCCAGATACGCAGTATTTT.

This clone was seen more than once but under ten times. J is TRBJ1-1 and V is TRBV2; D not certain. The V gene's germline CDR1 is SNHLY and CDR2 FYNNEI. V was pared by 3 bases and J by 5 bases, with 10 bases between. The CDR3 sequence is 13 residues long. The CDR3 spells CASSDSRWTEAFF. CDR3 DNA sequence: TGTGCCAGCAGTGACAGTCGTTGGACTGAAGCTTTCTTT. Full variable domain (rest looked up from reference TRBV2 and TRBJ1-1): EPEVTQTPSHQVTQMGQEVILRCVPISNHLYFYWYRQILGQKVEFLVSFYNNEISEKSEIFDDQFSVERPDGSNFTLKIRSTKLEDSAMYFCASSDSRWTEAFFGQGTRLTVV.

The rearrangement uses TRBV4-1 and TRBJ1-4; D gene ambiguous. Trimming pared 1 base from V and 8 bases from J, leaving 8 bases between. Looked up from germline, CDR1 is MGHRA and CDR2 is YSYEKL. CDR3 length equals 13 residues. The CDR3 DNA is TGCGCCAGCAGCCAAGCGCACCAGGAAAAACTGTTTTTT. It specifies CASSQAHQEKLFF.

The chain couples TRBV9 to TRBJ2-4; 8 bases agree with TRBD1. The CDR3 extends over 13 amino acids. The germline gives CDR1 SGDLS, CDR2 YYNGEE. Unmatched junction bases numbered 2, after V lost 4 bases and J lost 5 bases. Here the CDR3 reads CASSRGQENIQYF. The CDR3 coding sequence is TGTGCCAGCAGCAGGGGACAGGAAAACATTCAGTACTTC.

This chain connects TRBV5-4 to TRBJ2-1, with 7 bases identical to TRBD1. V lost 4 bases and J lost 4; bases outside the gene matches: 8. This CDR3 spans 15 amino acids. From germline, CDR1 is SGHNT and CDR2 YYREEE (reference sequence). The DNA for the CDR3 is TGTGCCAGCAGCGGACAGGTCGGGTCGTACAATGAGCAGTTCTTC. It specifies CASSGQVGSYNEQFF.

The V gene is TRBV7-8, the J gene TRBJ2-2, with a tentative D call TRBD2 (6 bases). Trimming left V 3 bases short and J 2 bases short, with 10 bases between. CDR3 length: 15 residues. The V gene's germline CDR1 is SGHVS and CDR2 FQNEAQ. The CDR3 coding sequence is TGTGCCAGCAGCTTCTGGAGGGGAAACACCGGGGAGCTGTTTTTT. It codes for CASSFWRGNTGELFF.

Worth noting for this clone: A junction end diverges from the germline sequence, so it may reflect a read error. The chain carries TRBV10-1 and TRBJ2-1; tentative D call: TRBD1 (6 bases). The CDR3 length is 10 residues. Looked up from germline, CDR1 is WNHNN and CDR2 is SYGVQD (reference sequence). The CDR3 DNA sequence: TGCGCCAGCAGTGAGGGGGGCCTCGTCTTC. This sequence encodes CASSEGGLVF.

This rearrangement joins TRBV7-2 to TRBJ2-7, with 12 bases matching TRBD2. This CDR3 has 15 amino acids. The V segment lost 3 bases and the J segment 3 bases; nucleotides outside the gene matches: 3. Germline-derived CDR1 and CDR2 are SGHTA and FQGNSA. CDR3 DNA sequence: TGTGCCAGCAGCTTCGGGACTAGCGGGCTCTACGAGCAGTACGTC. It codes for CASSFGTSGLYEQYV.

This clone was detected a few times. This chain links TRBV4-3 with TRBJ1-1, with 7 nucleotides matching TRBD1. The trim removed 0 bases at V and 4 bases at J, leaving 8 bases unmatched. The CDR3 is made up of 16 amino acids. Germline CDR1 reads LGHNA; CDR2 reads YSLEER. The DNA of the CDR3 is TGCGCCAGCAGCCAAGAAGAGGGGGCGGGTTTCACTGAAGCTTTCTTT. It translates to CASSQEEGAGFTEAFF.

The chain has TRBV2 and TRBJ2-3; D not resolved. Germline V gene sequence: CDR1 SNHLY, CDR2 FYNNEI. V lost 4 bases, J lost 0 bases, and 8 bases lay in between. The CDR3 covers 14 residues. Here the CDR3 DNA reads TGTGCCAGCAGTGTGGGCCCGAGCACAGATACGCAGTATTTT. Its translation: CASSVGPSTDTQYF.

This clone was seen a single time. The V call is TRBV9, the J call TRBJ1-1, with 7 bases fitting TRBD1. The V and J ends lost 2 bases and 1 base, in that order; junction bases with no gene match: 8. The CDR3 is 16 residues long. From germline, CDR1 is SGDLS and CDR2 YYNGEE. CDR3 sequence (DNA): TGTGCCAGCAGCGTCTCCGCGGGACAGCCGAACACTGAAGCTTTCTTT. It codes for CASSVSAGQPNTEAFF.

This rearrangement joins TRBV9 to TRBJ1-6; perhaps TRBD1 as D (5 bases). V dropped 0 bases and J dropped 14 bases, with 18 bases sitting between them. The CDR3 runs 15 residues. The germline gives CDR1 SGDLS, CDR2 YYNGEE. In nucleotides, the CDR3 is TGTGCCAGCAGCGTAGATGGGCAGGGAGGATTGGCCCTCCACTTT. Amino acids: CASSVDGQGGLALHF.

The V call is TRBV7-2, the J call TRBJ2-1, with 10 bases fitting TRBD2. CDR1 and CDR2 from the germline V gene are SGHTA and FQGNSA. This CDR3 has 15 residues. Trimming took 4 bases from V and 7 from J; bases not matched to a gene: 7. CDR3 residues: CASSYSGGPGNEQFF. CDR3 sequence (DNA): TGTGCCAGCAGCTATAGCGGGGGGCCGGGGAATGAGCAGTTCTTC.

This chain joins TRBV18 and TRBJ2-6, with D unresolved. This CDR3 comprises 16 residues. Looked up from germline, CDR1 is KGHSH and CDR2 is LQKENI. V was pared by 4 bases and J by 0 bases, with 10 bases between. The chain's CDR3 is CASSQVRNSGANVLTF. The CDR3 nucleotides are TGTGCCAGCTCACAAGTCAGGAACTCTGGGGCCAACGTCCTGACTTTC.

The gene calls are TRBV15 and TRBJ2-3, with D hard to call. Trimming pared 6 bases from V and 6 bases from J, leaving 10 bases between. CDR3 length equals 12 residues. Germline V gives CDR1 LNHNV, CDR2 YYDKDF (reference sequence). CDR3 coding DNA: TGTGCCACCAGTAGGTTCAGGGATACGCAGTATTTT. Its protein product is CATSRFRDTQYF.

The V gene is TRBV12-5, the J gene TRBJ2-2, with D tentatively TRBD1 (5 bases). The germline V gene encodes CDR1 LGHNT and CDR2 FRNRAP. V lost 0 bases and J 0 bases, leaving 11 bases between the germline ends. The CDR3 consists of 17 residues. The CDR3 loop is CASGLVLTGANTGELFF. Here the CDR3 DNA reads TGTGCTAGTGGTTTGGTACTAACAGGCGCGAACACCGGGGAGCTGTTTTTT.

The chain recombines TRBV7-9 with TRBJ2-5, with TRBD2 identical over 9 bases. The CDR3 loop spans 14 amino acids. The germline CDR1 and CDR2 sequences are SEHNR and FQNEAQ (reference sequence). V dropped 3 bases and J dropped 5; count of bases not matched to a gene: 4. DNA of the CDR3: TGTGCCAGCAGCTTGGCGGGGGGGGCGGAGACCCAGTACTTC. Translating it yields CASSLAGGAETQYF. Supplemented by reference TRBV7-9 and TRBJ2-5, the full variable domain reads DTGVSQNPRHKITKRGQNVTFRCDPISEHNRLYWYRQTLGQGPEFLTYFQNEAQLEKSRLLSDRFSAERPKGSFSTLEIQRTEQGDSAMYLCASSLAGGAETQYFGPGTRLLVL.

V usage is TRBV6-6 and J usage is TRBJ1-6, with no clear D. The CDR3 is 14 amino acids. Germline values: CDR1 MNHNY, CDR2 SVGAGI (reference sequence). V lost 2 bases to trimming and J lost 7 bases, with 9 bases between them. The CDR3 loop reads CASSYLGENSPLHF. The CDR3 nucleotides read TGTGCCAGCAGTTACCTGGGAGAAAATTCACCCCTCCACTTT.

This sequence joins TRBV11-2 and TRBJ2-5; D might be TRBD2 (6 bases). V lost 1 base to trimming and J lost 7 bases, with 13 bases between them. The CDR3 loop spans 14 amino acids. The germline CDR1 and CDR2 sequences are SGHAT and FQNNGV. The CDR3 spells CASSLGRPGGTQYF. The CDR3 nucleotides are TGTGCCAGCAGCTTAGGTCGCCCCGGGGGGACCCAGTACTTC.

The chain uses TRBV28 and TRBJ2-1, with TRBD2 matching over 12 bases. Trimming took 5 bases from V and 5 from J; bases not matched to a gene: 1. The CDR3 runs to 14 residues. Germline V gives CDR1 MDHEN, CDR2 SYDVKM. The CDR3 loop is CASSLAGGHNEQFF. Written as DNA, the CDR3 is TGTGCCAGCAGTCTAGCGGGGGGGCACAATGAGCAGTTCTTC.

The rearrangement links TRBV5-1 to TRBJ2-5, with D perhaps matching TRBD1 (6 bases). Trimming left V 1 base short and J 9 bases short, with 19 bases between. This CDR3 spans 15 amino acids. Germline values: CDR1 SGHRS, CDR2 YFSETQ. In nucleotides, the CDR3 is TGCGCCAGCAGCTTGCCAGGGGTCCAGTTTTTGTCCCAGTACTTC. Its protein product is CASSLPGVQFLSQYF. Combining the CDR3 with reference TRBV5-1 and TRBJ2-5 gives the whole variable domain KAGVTQTPRYLIKTRGQQVTLSCSPISGHRSVSWYQQTPGQGLQFLFEYFSETQRNKGNFPGRFSGRQFSNSRSEMNVSTLELGDSALYLCASSLPGVQFLSQYFGPGTRLLVL.

The V gene is TRBV7-8, the J gene TRBJ2-3; TRBD2 might be the D (6 bases). The CDR3 sequence is 16 residues long. V lost 5 bases and J lost 2, with 17 bases in between. CDR1 SGHVS and CDR2 FQNEAQ come from the germline V gene. CDR3 bases: TGTGCCAGCAGCCTACTAGGGAGGTGGGCCACAGATACGCAGTATTTT. Translated, it gives CASSLLGRWATDTQYF.

This rearrangement joins TRBV5-5 to TRBJ2-1; 8 positions match TRBD2. The V segment lost 2 bases and the J segment 0 bases; nucleotides outside the gene matches: 7. The CDR3 is made up of 17 amino acids. Germline V lookup: CDR1 SGHKS, CDR2 YYEKEE (reference sequence). CDR3 region: CASSFYLSGSSYNEQFF. The CDR3 DNA reads TGTGCCAGCAGCTTTTACTTAAGCGGGAGCTCCTACAATGAGCAGTTCTTC.

The rearrangement uses TRBV4-3 and TRBJ2-2; no firm D call. Per germline, CDR1 LGHNA and CDR2 YSLEER. V lost 0 bases and J 1 base, leaving 6 bases between the germline ends. This CDR3 spans 15 amino acids. CDR3 protein: CASSQDAGNTGELFF. CDR3 bases: TGCGCCAGCAGCCAAGACGCAGGGAACACCGGGGAGCTGTTTTTT.

The chain recombines TRBV5-6 with TRBJ1-4; D gene unclear. V was trimmed by 4 bases and J by 2 bases, leaving 12 bases between them. The V gene's germline CDR1 is SGHDT and CDR2 YYEEEE. CDR3 length equals 15 residues. The CDR3 reads CASSGRGITNEKLFF. DNA for the CDR3: TGTGCCAGCAGCGGCCGCGGGATCACTAATGAAAAACTGTTTTTT.